This T cell receptor (beta chain) is from a study of control samples from healthy donors and cancer patients (dated by TCRdb to the early 2020s). From a lookup of the germline V gene, CDR1 and CDR2 are SGHRS and YFSETQ. V and J lose 2 bases and 4 bases, and a span of 10 bases separates them. The CDR3 numbers 15 residues from cysteine through phenylalanine. Only the CDR3 portion is preserved as DNA: 45 bases, with reading frame beginning at the first base. Library creation used the immunoSEQ multiplex PCR assay. What TCRdb holds here is the immuneACCESS table cut down to in-frame rearrangements. Part of the clones is not present; checked against another copy, under half of the missing clones reflect an unresolved V gene, and the others are unexplained. The sample profile shows around 140,000 clones; more than 85% of them were found once. The ten largest clones add up to approximately 2.9% of the sample.

To note about this clone: It lacks a known antigen. No quality values exist for individual bases; no much larger clone is one base distant.

This clonotype was sampled from a man younger than 45 in good health. Sequenced material: blood. This chain is built from TRBV5-1 and TRBJ2-6, with a weak D call of TRBD2 (6 bases match). In nucleotide form, the sequence is TGCGCCAGCAGCTTTGGAGGGACCGGGGCCAACGTCCTGACTTTC. The translation is CASSFGGTGANVLTF. When the CDR3 is completed using the reference TRBV5-1 and TRBJ2-6 genes on either side, the full variable domain is KAGVTQTPRYLIKTRGQQVTLSCSPISGHRSVSWYQQTPGQGLQFLFEYFSETQRNKGNFPGRFSGRQFSNSRSEMNVSTLELGDSALYLCASSFGGTGANVLTFGAGSRLTVL.